This TCR beta chain was recorded in a study of blood T cell repertoires in COVID-19. Study context: Samples came from the United States, Italy and Spain, spanning acute and convalescent COVID-19. T cells, B-cell-depleted T cells, or PBMCs supplied cDNA or gDNA.

The CDR3 consists of 15 residues. Trimming at V came to 4 bases and at J to 0 bases, leaving 3 bases not matched to a gene. CDR1 and CDR2 from the germline V gene are MNHEY and SVGAGI. Original handling: Amplification of reference gene primers provided the estimated nucleated cell counts. This table comes from immunoSEQ multiplex PCR, and its TCRdb copy is limited to in-frame clones, with some not included. That table gives V, J and clone size, and the DNA gave D and trimming. The sample carries tens of thousands of clones, about four fifths recorded once. Regarding this clone: The same CDR3 arises from other DNA sequences in this sample as well.

The chain has TRBV6-5 and TRBJ2-7, with 10 bases identical to TRBD1. The sample consisted of peripheral blood. This TCR was sampled from a woman in her sixties with acute or convalescent COVID-19. The CDR3, as DNA: TGTGCCAGCAGTTCTTGGACAGGGGGCTCCTACGAGCAGTACTTC. Encoded protein: CASSSWTGGSYEQYF.